The clone carrying this T cell receptor beta chain was observed a handful of times. The antigen remains unidentified. V lost 3 bases to trimming and J lost 12 bases, with 17 bases between them. CDR3 length: 14 amino acids. Per the germline V gene, CDR1 is KGHDR and CDR2 is SFDVKD. The sample belongs to a study of T cell repertoires in cytomegalovirus infection. Overall study: Both recently identified HLA-C-restricted and well-studied HLA-B-restricted CMV epitopes were used in the study. Evidence of both CMV infection and a matching HLA type came from public TCR beta signatures.

One entry per CDR3 protein results from TCRdb running MiXCR on the reads. The sample contains fewer than 1,000,000 distinct CDR3 sequences, about a third of which appear only once. Study results and caveats: Cumulated frequencies of public TCR beta families served to identify carriers of CMV plus the relevant HLA. CMV-specific HLA-C-restricted TCR beta clonotypes dominated the ex vivo response.

The chain combines TRBV24-1 with TRBJ2-1; D perhaps matches TRBD2 (6 bases). This receptor was taken from a human donor in good health (CMV status not recorded). Some clones in this sample may be carry-over from other donors' samples. The source material was cultured CD8+ T cells from PBMCs, sampled from culture after CMV antigen stimulation. The CDR3 coding sequence is TGTGCCACCAGTGATCGCCAGGGAGGTGCGGTGCAGTTCTTC. Protein: CATSDRQGGAVQFF.